This TCR beta chain was identified during a study of blood T cells in healthy people across ages. There are many counts of this clonotype. This CDR3 has 18 amino acids. V was pared by 0 bases and J by 8 bases, with 12 bases of the junction left unmatched. Germline CDR1 and CDR2: MNHEY and SVGAGI. Next came a second PCR, run for roughly 6 to 11 cycles, which used a sample-barcoded 5' primer along with a J-beta primer mix. TCRdb analysed the 5' RACE reads with MiXCR anew, one entry per CDR3 protein. The table lists more than 800,000 distinct CDR3 sequences, more than 25% of them singletons. The source is a woman of 80 years or more in good health. Source material: blood. The chain recombines TRBV6-5 with TRBJ2-1, with 11 bases lining up with TRBD2. The CDR3 region is CASSYSALAGGRWDEQFF. CDR3 nucleotides: TGTGCCAGCAGTTACTCGGCTCTAGCGGGGGGACGTTGGGATGAGCAGTTCTTC.